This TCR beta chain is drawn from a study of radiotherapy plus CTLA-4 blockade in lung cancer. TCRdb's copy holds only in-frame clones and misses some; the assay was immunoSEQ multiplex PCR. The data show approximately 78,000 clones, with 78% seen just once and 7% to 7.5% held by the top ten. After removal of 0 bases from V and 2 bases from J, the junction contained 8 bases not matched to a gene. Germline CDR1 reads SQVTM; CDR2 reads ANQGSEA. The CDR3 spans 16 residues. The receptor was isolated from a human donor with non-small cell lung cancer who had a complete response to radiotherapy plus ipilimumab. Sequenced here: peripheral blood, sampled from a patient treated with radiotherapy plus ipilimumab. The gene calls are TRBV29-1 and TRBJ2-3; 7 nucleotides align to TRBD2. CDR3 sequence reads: CSVEDLAEPSTDTQYF. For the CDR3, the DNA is TGCAGCGTTGAAGATCTAGCGGAACCATCCACAGATACGCAGTATTTT.